The T cell receptor (beta chain) described here comes from a study of blood T cell repertoires in COVID-19. The overall study: Sources were T cells, B-cell-depleted T cells, or PBMCs; the material itself was cDNA or gDNA.

Per germline, CDR1 SGHNT and CDR2 YENEEA. The CDR3 length is 13 residues. V shed 3 bases, J shed 3 bases, and the junction held 2 bases outside the gene matches. Original processing notes: Counts of nucleated cells, estimated from reference gene primer amplification, were obtained. The protocol was immunoSEQ multiplex PCR, while the TCRdb copy is restricted to in-frame clones and leaves out a portion. That table furnishes V, J and clone size, whereas the DNA furnished D and trimming. The sample lists about 36,000 clones, about nine tenths occurring once. This clonotype was sampled from a human donor in a cohort sampled during active COVID-19. Sample: peripheral blood. The chain employs TRBV11-3 and TRBJ2-7, with TRBD2 identical over 7 bases. CDR3 coding DNA: TGTGCCAGCAGCTTTGGCGGGAGCTACGAGCAGTACTTC. Translating it yields CASSFGGSYEQYF.